What follows are 27 T cell receptor beta chains derived from one specimen sequenced in a study of T cells in tumors and immune-related adverse events. The data were produced by immunoSEQ multiplex PCR, yet TCRdb's version contains in-frame clones alone and is incomplete. The table records fewer than 25,000 clones, about 93% of them present only once. Sequences were derived from lymph node tissue, sampled from a patient treated with anti-PD-1 therapy. All receptors come from a female donor with metastatic renal cell carcinoma.

In DNA form, the CDR3 reads TGTGCCAGTAGTATCGGGACTTTTAACTATGGCTACACCTTC. Translation: CASSIGTFNYGYTF. V is TRBV19 and J is TRBJ1-2; possibly TRBD1 for D (5 bases). The V end was cut by 3 bases, the J end by 1 base, with 9 bases between. CDR1 is LNHDA, CDR2 SQIVND, per germline (reference sequence). This CDR3 contains 14 residues.

The rearrangement links TRBV28 to TRBJ1-3; D is undetermined. This CDR3 contains 14 residues. V lost 2 bases and J 3 bases, leaving 8 bases between the germline ends. CDR1 and CDR2 (germline): MDHEN, SYDVKM. The CDR3 DNA reads TGTGCCAGCAGTTTAGTCCAGGTTGGAAACACCATATATTTT. Its protein product is CASSLVQVGNTIYF.

V and J are TRBV10-3 and TRBJ1-1, with D possibly being TRBD1 (6 bases). Germline V gene sequence: CDR1 ENHRY, CDR2 SYGVKD. The CDR3 has 13 amino acids. V was trimmed by 7 bases and J by 1 base, leaving 10 bases between them. This chain's CDR3 is CAITRQENTEAFF. The CDR3 nucleotides are TGTGCCATCACCCGACAGGAGAACACTGAAGCTTTCTTT.

The chain couples TRBV4-1 to TRBJ2-3; TRBD1 agrees at 7 bases. Germline V CDR1 and CDR2: MGHRA, YSYEKL. This CDR3 has 16 residues. The V gene end was trimmed by 3 bases and the J gene end by 2 bases; junction bases not matched to a gene: 8. The CDR3 reads CASSHPPGGVTDTQYF. CDR3 nucleotide sequence: TGCGCCAGCAGCCACCCTCCAGGGGGTGTCACAGATACGCAGTATTTT.

The rearrangement joins TRBV2 to TRBJ2-3; 9 nucleotides align to TRBD1. There are 14 residues in the CDR3. Germline trimming cut 6 bases from V and 4 bases from J; bases unmatched to any gene: 5. The germline V gene encodes CDR1 SNHLY and CDR2 FYNNEI. CDR3 in amino acids: CASSRDRAPDTQYF. Written as DNA, the CDR3 is TGTGCCAGCAGCCGGGACAGGGCCCCAGATACGCAGTATTTT.

The chain uses TRBV29-1 and TRBJ1-1; no clear D gene. Between the trimmed V and J ends, which lost 5 bases and 0 bases, there was a span of 7 bases. CDR1 is SQVTM and CDR2 is ANQGSEA in the germline V gene. The CDR3 loop spans 12 amino acids. The CDR3 loop reads CSVQAVNTEAFF. CDR3 sequence (DNA): TGCAGCGTTCAGGCAGTGAACACTGAAGCTTTCTTT.

The chain is built from TRBV30 and TRBJ1-5; 7 bases are a match to TRBD1. CDR3 length: 17 residues. V lost 3 bases, J lost 4 bases, and 15 bases stayed unmatched. Germline values: CDR1 GTSNPN, CDR2 SVGIG (reference sequence). CDR3 DNA sequence: TGTGCCTGGAGCCCCAGAGTACGAGGGACAGTTAATCAGCCCCAGCATTTT. Amino acids: CAWSPRVRGTVNQPQHF.

J is TRBJ1-2 and V is TRBV7-8; D remains ambiguous. The CDR3 consists of 15 residues. Trimming cost V 4 bases and J 5 bases, with 17 bases left between them. The germline CDR1 and CDR2 sequences are SGHVS and FQNEAQ. The DNA of the CDR3 is TGTGCCAGCAGCTCTCGTGAGGGCGAGGCTTATGGCTACACCTTC. This translates into CASSSREGEAYGYTF.

The J gene is TRBJ2-5, the V gene TRBV30; the D gene is possibly TRBD2 (6 bases). V lost 3 bases, J lost 5 bases, and 13 bases lay in between. The CDR3 runs to 13 residues. The germline CDR1 and CDR2 sequences are GTSNPN and SVGIG (reference sequence). CDR3 DNA: TGTGCCTGGAGCAACGGAGGGGAGGAGACCCAGTACTTC. Translation: CAWSNGGEETQYF.

The count of this clone is one. The chain combines TRBV30 with TRBJ1-2; D is ambiguous. This CDR3 has 11 amino acids. V was pared by 4 bases and J by 2 bases, with 5 bases between. The germline CDR1 and CDR2 sequences are GTSNPN and SVGIG (reference sequence). The CDR3 is CAWMGNYGYTF. In nucleotides, the CDR3 is TGTGCCTGGATGGGGAACTATGGCTACACCTTC.

The chain links TRBV2 to TRBJ2-3, with D hard to call. The CDR3 runs to 13 residues. Trimming took 6 bases from V and 7 from J, leaving 14 bases between them. The germline CDR1 and CDR2 sequences are SNHLY and FYNNEI. Written as DNA, the CDR3 is TGTGCCAGCAGAGGACCTACCGAGTATACGCAGTATTTT. Translating it yields CASRGPTEYTQYF.

For the CDR3, the DNA is TGTGCCAGCAGCCAACACAGGTACTCTGGAAACACCATATATTTT. Amino acid sequence: CASSQHRYSGNTIYF. V gene TRBV4-2 combines with J gene TRBJ1-3; TRBD1 is a possible D gene (5 bases). Germline values: CDR1 LGHNA, CDR2 YNFKEQ. CDR3 length equals 15 residues. Trimming left V 2 bases short and J 0 bases short, with 8 bases between.

CDR3 coding DNA: TGTGCCAGCAGTCTTCGGTCAGGGGGGGGTGAAGCTTTCTTT. This codes for CASSLRSGGGEAFF. The chain uses TRBV28 and TRBJ1-1; TRBD1 agrees at 7 bases. Per the germline V gene, CDR1 is MDHEN and CDR2 is SYDVKM. Losses at the gene ends were 5 bases for V and 7 bases for J; bases not matched to a gene: 10. The length of the CDR3 is 14 residues. Filled out from reference TRBV28 and TRBJ1-1, the complete variable domain reads DVKVTQSSRYLVKRTGEKVFLECVQDMDHENMFWYRQDPGLGLRLIYFSYDVKMKEKGDIPEGYSVSREKKERFSLILESASTNQTSMYLCASSLRSGGGEAFFGQGTRLTVV.

This chain uses TRBV30 with TRBJ2-1, with 8 bases aligning to TRBD1. The CDR3 runs to 15 residues. Germline trimming cut 0 bases from V and 0 bases from J; bases unmatched to any gene: 1. Germline V CDR1 and CDR2: GTSNPN, SVGIG (reference sequence). The CDR3 sequence: CAWSVTGVSYNEQFF. The DNA of the CDR3 is TGTGCCTGGAGTGTGACAGGGGTCTCCTACAATGAGCAGTTCTTC.

The rearrangement uses TRBV5-6 and TRBJ1-5; 10 nucleotides align to TRBD1. The trim removed 10 bases at V and 4 bases at J, leaving 20 bases unmatched. This CDR3 spans 18 amino acids. In germline, CDR1 is SGHDT, CDR2 YYEEEE. CDR3 DNA sequence: TGTGCCGGTAAAGAGGGGACAGGGGTCCCCATCTGGAATCAGCCCCAGCATTTT. This gives the protein CAGKEGTGVPIWNQPQHF.

In its sample, this clone was seen once. This chain connects TRBV15 to TRBJ1-3; D gene unclear. Germline CDR1 LNHNV, CDR2 YYDKDF (reference sequence). V lost 3 bases and J lost 5, with 11 bases in between. The CDR3 is made up of 14 amino acids. CDR3 nucleotides: TGTGCCACCAGCAGGGGAGGTTCCAGAAACACCATATATTTT. This sequence encodes CATSRGGSRNTIYF.

The J gene is TRBJ2-5, the V gene TRBV13; 10 bases are a match to TRBD2. This CDR3 spans 16 amino acids. V dropped 5 bases and J dropped 3; count of bases not matched to a gene: 9. Germline V gene lookup returns CDR1 PRHDT and CDR2 FYEKMQ (reference sequence). CDR3 loop: CASSPLAGGREETQYF. DNA of the CDR3: TGTGCCAGCAGCCCGTTAGCGGGAGGTAGGGAAGAGACCCAGTACTTC.

The CDR3 sequence: CASSLVSGPNEQFF. For the CDR3, the DNA is TGTGCCAGCAGCTTAGTATCAGGGCCTAATGAGCAGTTCTTC. The V and J genes are TRBV7-9 and TRBJ2-1; a weak D match, TRBD1 (5 bases). CDR3 length: 14 residues. The germline V gene encodes CDR1 SEHNR and CDR2 FQNEAQ (reference sequence). Trimming pared 1 base from V and 7 bases from J, leaving 11 bases between.

This clone was found once. The rearrangement links TRBV4-1 to TRBJ1-5, with D uncertain. CDR1 MGHRA and CDR2 YSYEKL come from the germline V gene. CDR3 length equals 16 residues. V lost 0 bases and J 0 bases, leaving 9 bases between the germline ends. CDR3 in amino acids: CASSQESAYSNQPQHF. In DNA form, the CDR3 reads TGCGCCAGCAGCCAAGAATCAGCATATAGCAATCAGCCCCAGCATTTT.

The chain recombines TRBV5-4 with TRBJ1-4; weak D call: TRBD1 (5 bases). The CDR3 runs to 13 residues. V was pared by 1 base and J by 7 bases, with 8 bases between. From germline, CDR1 is SGHNT and CDR2 YYREEE (reference sequence). The CDR3 sequence is CASSLRGGEKLFF. The CDR3 DNA is TGTGCCAGCAGCTTGCGGGGGGGTGAAAAACTGTTTTTT. The full variable domain, rest sourced from reference TRBV5-4 and TRBJ1-4, is ETGVTQSPTHLIKTRGQQVTLRCSSQSGHNTVSWYQQALGQGPQFIFQYYREEENGRGNFPPRFSGLQFPNYSSELNVNALELDDSALYLCASSLRGGEKLFFGSGTQLSVL.

A few counts support this clone. The genes are TRBV10-3 and TRBJ2-5; D uncertain. The germline V gene encodes CDR1 ENHRY and CDR2 SYGVKD. The CDR3 sequence is 12 residues long. The germline V and J ends were trimmed by 2 bases and 5 bases, with 6 bases remaining between them. The CDR3 DNA follows: TGTGCCATCAGTGAGCCCGGGGAGACCCAGTACTTC. Its protein product is CAISEPGETQYF.

This clone was observed once. The chain has TRBV7-9 and TRBJ2-7; no firm D call. The length of the CDR3 is 12 residues. Trimming shortened V by 0 bases and J by 2 bases, and 2 bases separated the two germline ends. Germline V CDR1 and CDR2: SEHNR, FQNEAQ (reference sequence). This CDR3 is CASSLAPYEQYF. As DNA, the CDR3 is TGTGCCAGCAGCTTAGCGCCCTACGAGCAGTACTTC.

The chain employs TRBV7-2 and TRBJ1-1; TRBD1 is a possible D gene (5 bases). The length of the CDR3 is 14 residues. The ends were cut back, 5 bases at V and 3 bases at J, with 13 bases in the middle. Germline V lookup: CDR1 SGHTA, CDR2 FQGNSA. CDR3 in amino acids: CASSPWAGHTEAFF. The CDR3 nucleotides are TGTGCCAGCAGCCCCTGGGCGGGGCACACTGAAGCTTTCTTT.

The chain has TRBV4-1 and TRBJ2-3; the D gene is possibly TRBD2 (7 bases). In germline, CDR1 is MGHRA, CDR2 YSYEKL. This CDR3 comprises 15 residues. V was pared by 4 bases and J by 5 bases, with 16 bases between. The CDR3 reads CASSPYGGGQDTQYF. The CDR3 DNA reads TGCGCCAGCAGCCCTTATGGGGGGGGGCAAGATACGCAGTATTTT.

Of note for this clone: One end of the junction varies from germline; a read error may be responsible. V is TRBV11-2 and J is TRBJ1-3; D unclear. Per the germline V gene, CDR1 is SGHAT and CDR2 is FQNNGV. This CDR3 region has 8 residues. CDR3 nucleotides: TGTGCCAGCAGCTTTTTCAAATTT. Amino acid sequence: CASSFFKF.

This clone was seen only a few times. The chain joins TRBV4-3 to TRBJ2-2, with D tentatively TRBD2 (6 bases). There are 16 residues in the CDR3. Trimming pared 1 base from V and 2 bases from J, leaving 11 bases between. Germline V gene lookup returns CDR1 LGHNA and CDR2 YSLEER. The CDR3 DNA is TGCGCCAGCAGCCAAGGTAGCGGAACTAACACCGGGGAGCTGTTTTTT. Translating gives CASSQGSGTNTGELFF.

The chain links TRBV19 to TRBJ2-3; possibly TRBD2 for D (5 bases). The germline V gene has CDR1 LNHDA and CDR2 SQIVND (reference sequence). The CDR3 runs to 12 residues. Trimming took off 6 bases at V and 6 bases at J, with 10 bases between the two ends. CDR3 amino acids: CASRQSGDTQYF. The CDR3 DNA is TGTGCCAGTAGACAAAGCGGTGATACGCAGTATTTT.